The next 32 T cell receptor beta chains were all read from a single sample in a study of post-analysis software for immune sequencing data. Unique molecular identifiers were present in the TCR beta cDNA libraries. TCRdb ran MiXCR on the PCR reads and lists one entry per CDR3 protein. The sample has roughly 800,000 distinct CDR3 sequences; around 46% are singletons. Study-level results: Compared with controls, patients had more of five TRBV segments, including TRBV5-6, TRBV5-1 and TRBV20-1.

Their specific antigens are unknown. Source material: blood. Receptor source: a girl between 5 and 17 years old with multiple sclerosis.

The sample holds one count of this clonotype. The CDR3 coding sequence is TGTGCCAGCAGTCCTATTCCGGGGCTCTCCGAGCAGTACTTC. It is translated as CASSPIPGLSEQYF. The chain joins TRBV7-6 to TRBJ2-7, with D perhaps matching TRBD1 or TRBD2 (5 bases each). CDR3 length: 14 amino acids. Trimming removed 6 bases at V and 6 bases at J, with 18 bases between. Germline V CDR1 and CDR2: SGHVS, FNYEAQ.

This clonotype was seen a handful of times. The chain couples TRBV6-5 to TRBJ1-2; D is uncertain. CDR1 is MNHEY, CDR2 SVGAGI, per germline. V lost 7 bases to trimming and J lost 2 bases, with 8 bases between them. CDR3 length: 12 amino acids. The CDR3 protein is CASTNGNYGYTF. CDR3 nucleotide sequence: TGTGCCAGCACTAATGGAAACTATGGCTACACCTTC.

The V gene is TRBV27, the J gene TRBJ2-3; D is ambiguous. This CDR3 region has 15 residues. V was clipped by 2 bases and J by 1 base, with 10 bases between them. CDR1 is MNHEY and CDR2 is SMNVEV in the germline V gene (reference sequence). In nucleotides, the CDR3 is TGTGCCAGCAGTTTAGGACCCGCGGGCACAGATACGCAGTATTTT. Encoded protein: CASSLGPAGTDTQYF.

The chain has TRBV12-3 or TRBV12-4 and TRBJ1-1; TRBD1 matches at 7 bases. V was clipped by 6 bases and J by 4 bases; unmatched bases: 5. CDR3 length: 13 residues. Here the CDR3 DNA reads TGTGCCAGCAGCCAGGGACAGATCACTGAAGCTTTCTTT. This codes for CASSQGQITEAFF.

The CDR3 loop reads CASSPPGNSNQPQHF. The DNA of the CDR3 is TGTGCCAGCAGTCCCCCGGGGAATAGCAATCAGCCCCAGCATTTT. V gene TRBV6-6 combines with J gene TRBJ1-5; D gene ambiguous. Germline-derived CDR1 and CDR2 are MNHNY and SVGAGI (reference sequence). The V end was cut by 5 bases, the J end by 0 bases, with 11 bases between. The CDR3 sequence is 15 residues long.

The rearrangement uses TRBV28 and TRBJ2-7; D may match TRBD1 or TRBD2 (6 bases each). This CDR3 contains 14 residues. The V end was cut by 2 bases, the J end by 6 bases, with 14 bases between. Looked up from germline, CDR1 is MDHEN and CDR2 is SYDVKM. CDR3 bases: TGTGCCAGCAGTTTACGTGGAGGGGGAGGCGAGCAGTACTTC. Translation: CASSLRGGGGEQYF. Combining the CDR3 with reference TRBV28 and TRBJ2-7 gives the whole variable domain DVKVTQSSRYLVKRTGEKVFLECVQDMDHENMFWYRQDPGLGLRLIYFSYDVKMKEKGDIPEGYSVSREKKERFSLILESASTNQTSMYLCASSLRGGGGEQYFGPGTRLTVT.

V usage is TRBV28 and J usage is TRBJ1-4, with a possible D match to TRBD1 (5 bases). The V gene lost 8 bases and the J gene lost 8 bases, with 15 bases spanning the gap. The CDR3 extends over 13 amino acids. CDR1 and CDR2 from the germline V gene are MDHEN and SYDVKM. CDR3 protein: CASFGGGEEKLFF. The CDR3, as DNA: TGTGCCAGCTTTGGGGGTGGCGAAGAAAAACTGTTTTTT.

Details on this clonotype: Since the CDR3 does not end with the conserved phenylalanine or tryptophan, this likely comes from a read error. The rearrangement joins TRBV6-2 or TRBV6-3 to TRBJ2-7; a possible D gene is TRBD1 (6 bases). CDR1 and CDR2 (germline): MNHEY, SVGEGT. This CDR3 region has 13 residues. Trimming took 10 bases from V and 5 from J, leaving 18 bases between them. As DNA, the CDR3 is TGTGCCACCAGCAAACAGGGTTTGCACGAGCAGTACCTC. Translation gives CATSKQGLHEQYL.

Concerning this clonotype itself: One junction end does not reproduce the germline sequence, and a read error may be involved. The genes are TRBV20-1 and TRBJ2-5; the D gene is possibly TRBD2 (7 bases). The CDR3 runs 11 residues. Germline loops: CDR1 DFQATT, CDR2 SNEGSKA (reference sequence). CDR3 sequence (DNA): TGCAGTGGGGAGGGACAAGAGACCCGGTACTTC. This codes for CSGEGQETRYF.

With respect to this clonotype: One end of the junction varies from germline; a read error may be responsible. V usage is TRBV7-9 and J usage is TRBJ2-1; the match to TRBD1 covers 7 bases. CDR1 and CDR2 from the germline V gene are SEHNR and FQNEAQ (reference sequence). There are 14 residues in the CDR3. CDR3 region: CVSTLDRAEGEQFF. The DNA of the CDR3 is TGTGTCAGCACCTTAGACAGGGCCGAAGGTGAGCAGTTCTTC.

The chain couples TRBV20-1 to TRBJ2-7; perhaps TRBD2 as D (6 bases). In germline, CDR1 is DFQATT, CDR2 SNEGSKA (reference sequence). V gave up 6 bases and J gave up 4 bases, with 19 bases separating them. The CDR3 covers 14 residues. The CDR3 sequence is CSATSLQGLYEQYF. The CDR3 nucleotides read TGCAGTGCAACTTCTTTGCAGGGACTTTACGAGCAGTACTTC.

The chain couples TRBV2 to TRBJ2-1; the match to TRBD1 covers 7 bases. The end of the DNA fits TRBJ2-7 better, so the J call may be wrong. The CDR3 runs 13 residues. CDR1 is SNHLY and CDR2 is FYNNEI in the germline V gene. CDR3 bases: TGTGCCAGCAAAGGGGGCAAGGCCTACGAGCAGTACTTC. Translating gives CASKGGKAYEQYF.

Notes on this clonotype: Germline and junction disagree at one end, which may indicate a read error. The chain carries TRBV9 and TRBJ2-3, with TRBD2 matching over 9 bases. CDR1 is SGDLS, CDR2 YYNGEE, per germline. The CDR3 runs to 17 residues. The CDR3 reads CASGDPGSGRSTDTQYF. The CDR3 coding sequence is TGTGCCAGCGGAGACCCCGGGAGCGGGAGGAGCACAGACACGCAGTATTTT.

This chain links TRBV7-9 with TRBJ2-1; a weak D match, TRBD2 (5 bases). V lost 2 bases, J lost 7 bases, and 15 bases lay in between. Per the germline V gene, CDR1 is SEHNR and CDR2 is FQNEAQ (reference sequence). The CDR3 is 15 residues long. CDR3 protein: CASSLNRGPENEQFF. CDR3 bases: TGTGCCAGCAGCTTAAATCGAGGGCCGGAGAATGAGCAGTTCTTC.

V gene TRBV30 combines with J gene TRBJ2-6; D gene ambiguous. CDR3 length: 14 amino acids. Germline V gene sequence: CDR1 GTSNPN, CDR2 SVGIG (reference sequence). V was pared by 5 bases and J by 0 bases, with 8 bases between. CDR3 nucleotides: TGTGCCTGGGGTCGTGACTCTGGGGCCAACGTCCTGACTTTC. Translation gives CAWGRDSGANVLTF.

This chain uses TRBV28 with TRBJ1-6; D not resolved. The CDR3 covers 13 residues. The V end lost 6 bases, the J end lost 7 bases, and 10 bases lay between the germline ends. In germline, CDR1 is MDHEN, CDR2 SYDVKM. The CDR3 coding sequence is TGTGCCAGCAGCAACCGACCCAATTCACCCCTCCACTTT. Amino acid sequence: CASSNRPNSPLHF.

This sequence joins TRBV12-5 and TRBJ2-7, with 8 nucleotides matching TRBD2. CDR1 LGHNT and CDR2 FRNRAP come from the germline V gene. The CDR3 spans 13 residues. The trim removed 8 bases at V and 3 bases at J, leaving 6 bases unmatched. CDR3 in DNA: TGTGCTAGTCTCAGCGGGAGTGGCTACGAGCAGTACTTC. Translating gives CASLSGSGYEQYF.

The chain has TRBV10-3 and TRBJ1-4; possibly TRBD1 for D (6 bases). Germline assignment: CDR1 ENHRY and CDR2 SYGVKD. Trimming removed 3 bases from V and 7 bases from J, with 12 bases in between. The CDR3 is 14 amino acids. The CDR3 loop reads CAISEGQTTEKLFF. The CDR3 coding sequence is TGTGCCATCAGTGAAGGACAGACGACTGAAAAACTGTTTTTT.

V gene TRBV12-3 or TRBV12-4 combines with J gene TRBJ1-1, with D unresolved. Between the trimmed V and J ends, which lost 6 bases and 3 bases, there was a span of 14 bases. The CDR3 totals 14 residues. This CDR3 reads CASRASLGDTEAFF. The CDR3, as DNA: TGTGCCAGCAGGGCTTCCCTGGGAGACACTGAAGCTTTCTTT.

This chain connects TRBV6-6 to TRBJ2-1, with TRBD1 as a possible D gene (6 bases). The CDR3 is made up of 12 amino acids. Trimming removed 5 bases at V and 7 bases at J, with 9 bases between. The germline gives CDR1 MNHNY, CDR2 SVGAGI (reference sequence). The CDR3 here is CASSTGRNEQFF. CDR3 sequence (DNA): TGTGCCAGCAGTACAGGGCGGAATGAGCAGTTCTTC.

This clonotype was detected once. The chain recombines TRBV7-9 with TRBJ1-1; 7 bases are a match to TRBD1. J was trimmed by 7 bases and V by 5 bases; bases with no gene match: 7. This CDR3 has 13 residues. Germline loops: CDR1 SEHNR, CDR2 FQNEAQ (reference sequence). The chain's CDR3 is CASSLGQAGEAFF. In nucleotides, the CDR3 is TGTGCCAGCAGCCTCGGACAGGCGGGTGAAGCTTTCTTT.

The rearrangement joins TRBV5-1 to TRBJ2-1; 14 nucleotides align to TRBD2. V gave up 4 bases and J gave up 5 bases; unmatched junction bases: 5. CDR3 size: 16 residues. From germline, CDR1 is SGHRS and CDR2 YFSETQ. The CDR3 loop reads CASSGGLAGENNEQFF. The CDR3 DNA is TGCGCCAGCAGCGGGGGACTAGCGGGAGAGAACAATGAGCAGTTCTTC. The variable domain in full, with the rest retrieved from reference TRBV5-1 and TRBJ2-1, is KAGVTQTPRYLIKTRGQQVTLSCSPISGHRSVSWYQQTPGQGLQFLFEYFSETQRNKGNFPGRFSGRQFSNSRSEMNVSTLELGDSALYLCASSGGLAGENNEQFFGPGTRLTVL.

The J gene is TRBJ1-2, the V gene TRBV7-8; D unclear. V was cut by 2 bases and J by 8 bases, with 12 bases left in between. The CDR3 is 13 residues long. CDR1 is SGHVS and CDR2 is FQNEAQ in the germline V gene. The CDR3 sequence: CASSLPPAGGYTF. The CDR3 DNA reads as TGTGCCAGCAGCTTACCCCCGGCTGGCGGCTACACCTTC.

The chain recombines TRBV3-1 with TRBJ1-2; no definite D call. Trimming took 2 bases from V and 6 from J, leaving 19 bases between them. The germline V gene has CDR1 LGHDT and CDR2 YNNKEL (reference sequence). The CDR3 loop spans 16 amino acids. The CDR3 nucleotides read TGTGCCAGCAGCCAACGCTCCATCAAGGCGAACAATGGCTACACCTTC. Its translation: CASSQRSIKANNGYTF.

This clonotype has a handful of counts. Mismatch with germline at one junction end may stem from a read error. V and J are TRBV7-7 and TRBJ2-3; no firm D call. Germline V gives CDR1 SSHAT, CDR2 FNYEAQ (reference sequence). This CDR3 contains 13 residues. CDR3 nucleotides: TGTGCTAGCAGCTTAGACCGGTCCGATACGCAGTATTTT. Protein product: CASSLDRSDTQYF. Looking up the rest from reference TRBV7-7 and TRBJ2-3 gives the full variable domain: GAGVSQSPRYKVTKRGQDVTLRCDPISSHATLYWYQQALGQGPEFLTYFNYEAQPDKSGLPSDRFSAERPEGSISTLTIQRTEQRDSAMYRCASSLDRSDTQYFGPGTRLTVL.

The chain recombines TRBV20-1 with TRBJ2-4; TRBD2 matches 11 bases. In germline, CDR1 is DFQATT, CDR2 SNEGSKA (reference sequence). This CDR3 spans 15 amino acids. The V segment lost 5 bases and the J segment 4 bases; nucleotides outside the gene matches: 7. CDR3 in amino acids: CSAQTTSGVKNIQYF. CDR3 in DNA: TGCAGTGCTCAGACGACTAGCGGGGTAAAAAACATTCAGTACTTC.

This clonotype turned up a few times. The chain recombines TRBV12-3 or TRBV12-4 with TRBJ2-1, with 9 bases aligning to TRBD2. V gave up 7 bases and J gave up 9 bases; unmatched junction bases: 16. The CDR3 runs to 16 residues. Here the CDR3 DNA reads TGTGCCAGCATCACCCCAGGGGCTAGCGGGACGGCTGAGCAGTTCTTC. Its translation is CASITPGASGTAEQFF.

This rearrangement joins TRBV20-1 to TRBJ2-7; 15 bases map to TRBD2. CDR3 size: 16 residues. V dropped 3 bases and J dropped 0; count of bases not matched to a gene: 3. Germline V gene lookup returns CDR1 DFQATT and CDR2 SNEGSKA (reference sequence). The CDR3 reads CSASGLAGGPSYEQYF. CDR3 DNA sequence: TGCAGTGCTAGTGGACTAGCGGGAGGGCCCTCCTACGAGCAGTACTTC.

This clonotype occurred a few times. The gene calls are TRBV10-3 and TRBJ2-3; D might be TRBD2 (7 bases). The CDR3 sequence is 18 residues long. The germline CDR1 and CDR2 sequences are ENHRY and SYGVKD. V was trimmed by 4 bases and J by 0 bases, leaving 20 bases between them. The CDR3 DNA reads as TGTGCCATCAGTGCCCCCCGGGGGGCGGGGACAAGCACAGATACGCAGTATTTT. The encoded protein is CAISAPRGAGTSTDTQYF.

This chain joins TRBV5-1 and TRBJ1-2; D gene uncertain. V was cut by 7 bases and J by 2 bases, with 21 bases left in between. The CDR3 consists of 16 residues. Germline V gene data show CDR1 as SGHRS and CDR2 as YFSETQ. The CDR3 sequence is CASSDRDGRLNYGYTF. The CDR3 DNA follows: TGCGCCAGCTCGGACCGGGATGGGCGGTTGAACTATGGCTACACCTTC.

The sample holds one count of this clonotype. The chain couples TRBV7-8 to TRBJ2-1, with D perhaps matching TRBD2 (5 bases). Per germline, CDR1 SGHVS and CDR2 FQNEAQ. This CDR3 has 14 amino acids. V dropped 4 bases and J dropped 3 bases, with 10 bases sitting between them. The CDR3 spells CASSSRRFYNEQFF. In nucleotides, the CDR3 is TGTGCCAGCAGCTCCCGGAGGTTCTACAATGAGCAGTTCTTC.

This clonotype has more than one count but fewer than ten. This sequence joins TRBV20-1 and TRBJ1-2; 7 bases are shared with TRBD1. The V and J ends lost 3 bases and 5 bases, in that order; junction bases with no gene match: 3. Germline CDR1 is DFQATT and CDR2 is SNEGSKA (reference sequence). The CDR3 length is 12 residues. The CDR3 spells CSASGTAYGYTF. CDR3 coding DNA: TGCAGTGCTAGTGGGACAGCTTATGGCTACACCTTC.